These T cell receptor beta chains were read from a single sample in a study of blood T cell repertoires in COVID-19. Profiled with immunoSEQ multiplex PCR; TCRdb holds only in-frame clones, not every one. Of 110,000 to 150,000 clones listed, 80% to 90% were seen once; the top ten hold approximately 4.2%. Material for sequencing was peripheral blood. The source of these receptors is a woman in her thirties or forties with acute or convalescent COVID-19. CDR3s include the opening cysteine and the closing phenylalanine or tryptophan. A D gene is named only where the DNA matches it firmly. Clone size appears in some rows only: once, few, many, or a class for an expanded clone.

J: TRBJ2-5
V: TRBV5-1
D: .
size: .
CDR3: CASRPLAVKETQYF
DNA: TGCGCCAGCAGGCCACTAGCCGTGAAGGAGACCCAGTACTTC

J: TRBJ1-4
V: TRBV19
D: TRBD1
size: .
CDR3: CASSVDRGTRKLFF
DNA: TGTGCCAGTAGTGTTGACAGGGGAACTCGAAAACTGTTTTTT

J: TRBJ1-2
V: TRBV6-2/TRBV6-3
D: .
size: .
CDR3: CASSYRRYGYTF
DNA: TGTGCCAGCAGTTATAGGAGGTATGGCTACACCTTC

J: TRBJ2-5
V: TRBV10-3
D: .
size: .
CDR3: CAISDGAGGDQYF
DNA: TGTGCCATCAGTGACGGGGCAGGCGGGGACCAGTACTTC

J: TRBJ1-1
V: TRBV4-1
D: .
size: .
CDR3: CASSQREFGAFF
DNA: TGCGCCAGCAGCCAAAGGGAGTTTGGCGCTTTCTTT

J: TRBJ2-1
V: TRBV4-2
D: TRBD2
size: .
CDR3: CASSPFKGLAGAVGSYNEQFF
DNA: TGTGCCAGCAGCCCCTTCAAGGGACTAGCGGGAGCGGTCGGCTCCTACAATGAGCAGTTCTTC

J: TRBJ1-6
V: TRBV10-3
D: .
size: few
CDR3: CAITPGSPDQGSPLHF
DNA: TGTGCCATCACCCCGGGTAGCCCAGACCAGGGTTCACCCCTCCACTTT

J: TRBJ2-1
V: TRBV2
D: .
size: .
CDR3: CASRPGTFANEQFF
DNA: TGTGCCAGCAGGCCAGGGACTTTTGCTAATGAGCAGTTCTTC

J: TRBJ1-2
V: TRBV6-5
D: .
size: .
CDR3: CASSYSVRGFYGYTF
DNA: TGTGCCAGCAGTTACTCGGTCAGGGGATTCTATGGCTACACCTTC

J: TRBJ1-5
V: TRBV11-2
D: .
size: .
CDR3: CASSLGVGEPQHF
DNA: TGTGCCAGCAGCTTAGGGGTGGGAGAGCCCCAGCATTTT

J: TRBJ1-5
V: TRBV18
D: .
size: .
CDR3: CASSRDKNRNQPQHF
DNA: TGTGCCAGCTCCCGGGACAAGAATCGCAATCAGCCCCAGCATTTT

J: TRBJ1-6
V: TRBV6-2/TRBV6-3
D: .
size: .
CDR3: CASSYWAGLNSPLHF
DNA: TGTGCCAGCAGTTACTGGGCAGGGCTGAATTCACCCCTCCACTTT

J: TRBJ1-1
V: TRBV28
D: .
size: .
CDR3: CASSFAGYTEAFF
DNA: TGTGCCAGCAGCTTTGCGGGGTACACTGAAGCTTTCTTT

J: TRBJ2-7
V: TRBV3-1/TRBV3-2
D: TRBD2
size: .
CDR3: CASSQEWSVTSGRANEQYF
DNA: TGTGCCAGCAGCCAAGAGTGGAGCGTGACTAGCGGGAGGGCCAACGAGCAGTACTTC

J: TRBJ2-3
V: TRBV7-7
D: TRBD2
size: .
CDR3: CASSSGLAVTDTQYF
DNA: TGTGCCAGCAGCTCGGGACTAGCAGTCACAGATACGCAGTATTTT

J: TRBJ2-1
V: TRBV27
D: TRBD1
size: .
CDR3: CASSLGQGAGNEQFF
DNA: TGTGCCAGCAGTTTAGGGCAGGGGGCGGGGAATGAGCAGTTCTTC

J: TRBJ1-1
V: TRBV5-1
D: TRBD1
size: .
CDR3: CASSGGQVMNTEAFF
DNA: TGCGCCAGCAGCGGGGGACAGGTCATGAACACTGAAGCTTTCTTT

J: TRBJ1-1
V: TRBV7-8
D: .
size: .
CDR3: CASSLTMGGNEAFF
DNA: TGTGCCAGCAGCCTGACCATGGGGGGGAATGAAGCTTTCTTT

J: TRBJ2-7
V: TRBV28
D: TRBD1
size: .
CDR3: CASFGTGVSYEQYF
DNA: TGTGCCAGCTTCGGGACAGGGGTATCCTACGAGCAGTACTTC

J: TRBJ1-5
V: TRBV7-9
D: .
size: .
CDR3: CASGGGVGPQHF
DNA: TGTGCCAGCGGAGGGGGGGTAGGGCCCCAGCATTTT

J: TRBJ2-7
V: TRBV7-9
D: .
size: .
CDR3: CASSPTVSYEQYF
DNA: TGTGCCAGCAGCCCGACAGTTTCCTACGAGCAGTACTTC

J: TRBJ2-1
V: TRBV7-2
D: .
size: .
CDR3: CASSLEAGVNNEQFF
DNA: TGTGCCAGCAGCTTAGAAGCGGGCGTTAACAATGAGCAGTTCTTC

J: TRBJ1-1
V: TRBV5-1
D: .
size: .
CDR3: CASSSAPGGTEAFF
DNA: TGCGCCAGCAGCTCGGCACCGGGAGGGACTGAAGCTTTCTTT

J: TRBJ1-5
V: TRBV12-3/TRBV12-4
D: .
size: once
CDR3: CASSFGGSRPQHF
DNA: TGTGCCAGCAGTTTTGGAGGGTCTCGGCCCCAGCATTTT

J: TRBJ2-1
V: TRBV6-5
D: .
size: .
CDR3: CASSLLSSYNEQFF
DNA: TGTGCCAGCAGTTTACTGAGCTCCTACAATGAGCAGTTCTTC

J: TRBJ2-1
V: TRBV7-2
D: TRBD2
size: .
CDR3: CASRGAGGRYNEQFF
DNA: TGTGCATCGAGGGGAGCGGGGGGCCGCTACAATGAGCAGTTCTTC

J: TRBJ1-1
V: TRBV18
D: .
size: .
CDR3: CASSPGRDTEAFF
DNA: TGTGCCAGCTCACCAGGGAGGGACACTGAAGCTTTCTTT

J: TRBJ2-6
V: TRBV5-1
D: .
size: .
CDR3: CASSSMAEGQSNSGANVLTF
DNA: TGCGCCAGCAGCTCTATGGCGGAGGGACAGAGCAACTCTGGGGCCAACGTCCTGACTTTC

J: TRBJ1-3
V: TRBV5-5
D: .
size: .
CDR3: CASRKEGLSGNTIYF
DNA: TGTGCCAGCAGAAAGGAGGGGCTCTCCGGAAACACCATATATTTT

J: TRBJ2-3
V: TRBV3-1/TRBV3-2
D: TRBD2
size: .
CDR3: CASRPRAGGMDTQYF
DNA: TGTGCCAGCCGCCCCCGGGCGGGGGGGATGGATACGCAGTATTTT

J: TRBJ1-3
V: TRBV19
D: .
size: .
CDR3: CASLVGLGNTIYF
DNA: TGTGCCAGTTTAGTGGGGCTTGGAAACACCATATATTTT

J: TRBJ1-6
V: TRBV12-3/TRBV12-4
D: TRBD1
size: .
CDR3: CASRGTGYSPLHF
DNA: TGTGCCAGCAGGGGGACAGGTTACTCACCCCTCCACTTT

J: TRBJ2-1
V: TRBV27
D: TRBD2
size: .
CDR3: CASRKGLSSYNEQFF
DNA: TGTGCCAGCAGAAAGGGACTAAGCTCCTACAATGAGCAGTTCTTC

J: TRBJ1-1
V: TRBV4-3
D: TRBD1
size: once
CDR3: CASSPSGQGPEAFF
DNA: TGCGCCAGCAGCCCGTCCGGACAGGGCCCTGAAGCTTTCTTT

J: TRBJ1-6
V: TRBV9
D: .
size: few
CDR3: CASSVSGNSYNSPLHF
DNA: TGTGCCAGCAGCGTATCCGGGAACTCCTATAATTCACCCCTCCACTTT

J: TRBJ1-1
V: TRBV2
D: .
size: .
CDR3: CASRRADTVNTEAFF
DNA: TGTGCCAGCAGGAGGGCTGACACGGTGAACACTGAAGCTTTCTTT

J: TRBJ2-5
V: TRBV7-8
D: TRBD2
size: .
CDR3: CASSPEPGLAGVETQYF
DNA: TGTGCCAGCAGCCCAGAGCCCGGACTAGCGGGAGTAGAGACCCAGTACTTC

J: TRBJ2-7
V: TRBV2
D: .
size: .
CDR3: CASSVGGRSYEQYF
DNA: TGTGCCAGCAGTGTCGGCGGCCGCTCCTACGAGCAGTACTTC

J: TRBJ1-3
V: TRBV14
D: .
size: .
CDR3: CASSQGIQGFSGNTIYF
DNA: TGTGCCAGCAGCCAAGGAATACAGGGATTCTCTGGAAACACCATATATTTT

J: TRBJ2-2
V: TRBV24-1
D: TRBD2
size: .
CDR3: CATSDSTGGRTGELFF
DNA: TGTGCCACCAGTGACTCGACGGGGGGGCGGACCGGGGAGCTGTTTTTT

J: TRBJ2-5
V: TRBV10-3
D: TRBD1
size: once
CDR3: CAISESGQGGRSLLKTQYF
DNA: TGTGCCATCAGTGAGTCAGGACAGGGCGGACGGTCATTACTAAAGACCCAGTACTTC

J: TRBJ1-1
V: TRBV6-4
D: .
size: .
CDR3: CASRRDTVNTEAFF
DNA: TGTGCCAGCAGGAGGGACACGGTTAACACTGAAGCTTTCTTT

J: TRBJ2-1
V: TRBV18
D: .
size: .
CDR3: CASSPSWTDNEQFF
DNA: TGTGCCAGCTCACCATCGTGGACTGACAATGAGCAGTTCTTC

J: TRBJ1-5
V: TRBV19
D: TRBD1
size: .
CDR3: CASRNRGFQPQHF
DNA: TGTGCCAGTAGAAACAGGGGTTTTCAGCCCCAGCATTTT

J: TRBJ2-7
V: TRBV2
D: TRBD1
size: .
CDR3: CASSINQGASEQYF
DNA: TGTGCCAGTAGTATTAATCAGGGGGCGAGCGAGCAGTACTTC

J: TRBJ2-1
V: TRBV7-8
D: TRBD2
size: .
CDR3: CASAGEGRTSGFNWQFF
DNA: TGTGCCAGCGCCGGCGAGGGGAGGACTAGCGGGTTCAATTGGCAGTTCTTC

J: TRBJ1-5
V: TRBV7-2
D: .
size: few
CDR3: CASSWDTKDQPQHF
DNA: TGTGCCAGCAGTTGGGACACCAAAGATCAGCCCCAGCATTTT

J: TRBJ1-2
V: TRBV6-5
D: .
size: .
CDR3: CASAYGDYGYTF
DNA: TGTGCCAGCGCGTACGGAGACTATGGCTACACCTTC

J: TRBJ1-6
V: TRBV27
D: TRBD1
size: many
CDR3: CASSLRQGDNSPLHF
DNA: TGTGCCAGCAGTTTACGGCAGGGGGATAATTCACCCCTCCACTTT

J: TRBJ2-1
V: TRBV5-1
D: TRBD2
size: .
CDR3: CASSSTPPAGGGNEQFF
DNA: TGCGCCAGCAGCTCGACCCCCCCAGCGGGGGGAGGGAATGAGCAGTTCTTC